The sequence of this T cell receptor beta chain was determined in a study of response to subunit inactivated influenza vaccine. MiXCR, applied by TCRdb to the RT-PCR reads, yields one record per CDR3 protein. This sample yields some 850,000 distinct CDR3 sequences, of which less than 20% are seen a single time; roughly a tenth belongs to the top ten. This clonotype was picked up a small number of times. The sequences come from PBMCs from blood, collected 5 to 6 days after vaccination. This clonotype was sampled from a man in his forties or fifties who received an inactivated influenza vaccine.

CDR3 protein: CASSSRAGTGRGDEQFF. In DNA, the CDR3 is TGTGCCAGCAGCTCACGAGCCGGGACAGGGAGGGGAGATGAGCAGTTCTTC. The chain employs TRBV7-9 and TRBJ2-1; TRBD1 agrees at 9 bases. J lost 8 bases, V lost 4 bases, and 15 bases had no gene match. Germline loops: CDR1 SEHNR, CDR2 FQNEAQ (reference sequence). The length of the CDR3 is 17 residues.